Each of the 25 T cell receptor beta chains below was sequenced from the same sample in a study of T cell repertoires in cytomegalovirus infection. These receptors are not linked to any known antigen. TCRdb redid the calling of the reads with MiXCR, one entry per CDR3 protein. Of hundreds of thousands of distinct CDR3 sequences detected, approximately 31% appear once; the ten largest clones hold about an eighth. Sequences were derived from cultured CD8+ T cells from PBMCs, sampled from culture after CMV antigen stimulation. These TCRs come from a human donor in good health (CMV status not recorded). Some clones in this sample may be carry-over from other donors' samples.

This sequence joins TRBV6-4 and TRBJ1-2; TRBD1 agrees at 9 bases. Germline CDR1 and CDR2: MRHNA and SNTAGT. J lost 7 bases, V lost 2 bases, and 2 bases had no gene match. The CDR3 is made up of 13 amino acids. For the CDR3, the DNA is TGTGCCAGCAGTGACACGGGACAGGGTGGCTACACCTTC. Its translation is CASSDTGQGGYTF.

V usage is TRBV27 and J usage is TRBJ2-1, with D perhaps matching TRBD1 or TRBD2 (5 bases each). Germline lookup yields CDR1 MNHEY and CDR2 SMNVEV (reference sequence). Trimming pared 3 bases from V and 4 bases from J, leaving 16 bases between. The CDR3 contains 16 residues. The CDR3 spells CASSFMLGTPYNEQFF. The CDR3 DNA follows: TGTGCCAGCAGTTTCATGTTAGGGACCCCTTACAATGAGCAGTTCTTC.

V is TRBV6-2 or TRBV6-3 and J is TRBJ2-3; TRBD2 aligns across 14 bases. The CDR3 runs to 15 residues. Germline CDR1 MNHEY, CDR2 SVGEGT. Germline trimming cut 4 bases from V and 5 bases from J; bases unmatched to any gene: 2. CDR3 DNA sequence: TGTGCCAGCAGTTGGACTAGCGGGGGGATAGATACGCAGTATTTT. It specifies CASSWTSGGIDTQYF.

This chain links TRBV10-2 with TRBJ2-1; D might be TRBD2 (5 bases). The CDR3 runs 14 residues. Trimming removed 2 bases from V and 10 bases from J, with 15 bases in between. Germline CDR1 reads WSHSY; CDR2 reads SAAADI. The CDR3 nucleotides are TGCGCCAGCAGTGAGGGACTGCCCGGTAAGGAGCAGTTCTTC. Encoded protein: CASSEGLPGKEQFF.

This clonotype appeared many times. The chain is built from TRBV12-3 or TRBV12-4 and TRBJ2-5; D remains ambiguous. Trimming left V 0 bases short and J 5 bases short, with 7 bases between. This CDR3 is built from 13 residues. CDR3 nucleotide sequence: TGTGCCAGCAGTTTAGCGGGCACGGAGACCCAGTACTTC. Protein product: CASSLAGTETQYF.

The chain carries TRBV20-1 and TRBJ2-2; D possibly matches TRBD1 or TRBD2 (6 bases each). This CDR3 is built from 15 residues. Trimming removed 0 bases at V and 7 bases at J, with 15 bases between. Germline V CDR1 and CDR2: DFQATT, SNEGSKA (reference sequence). CDR3 sequence (DNA): TGCAGTGCTAGAGATCCGGGCAGGGGAGGCGGGGAGCTGTTTTTT. It specifies CSARDPGRGGGELFF.

V and J are TRBV4-2 and TRBJ1-1, with a tentative D call TRBD1 (5 bases). V gave up 0 bases and J gave up 7 bases, with 12 bases separating them. The CDR3 is 14 amino acids. In germline, CDR1 is LGHNA, CDR2 YNFKEQ. The CDR3 region is CASSQDLGAVEAFF. As DNA, the CDR3 is TGTGCCAGCAGCCAAGATCTAGGGGCGGTTGAAGCTTTCTTT.

Comments on this clonotype: A read error may account for a junction end that differs from germline. This rearrangement joins TRBV7-9 to TRBJ2-5, with 11 bases lining up with TRBD2. The CDR3 extends over 16 amino acids. Per germline, CDR1 SEHNR and CDR2 FQNEAQ (reference sequence). Here the CDR3 DNA reads TGTGCCAACAGCCTGAGACTAGCGGGGAATCAAGAGACCCAGTACTTC. Translated: CANSLRLAGNQETQYF.

The J gene is TRBJ1-1, the V gene TRBV6-6; 11 bases map to TRBD1. CDR3 length: 14 residues. Germline lookup yields CDR1 MNHNY and CDR2 SVGAGI (reference sequence). V dropped 7 bases and J dropped 5; count of bases not matched to a gene: 6. CDR3 DNA: TGTGCCAGCACCTGGACAGGGGGCTCGACTGAAGCTTTCTTT. Protein sequence: CASTWTGGSTEAFF.

This clonotype was observed a handful of times. This chain's CDR3 is CASSRLVEGASDGYTF. The CDR3 nucleotides are TGTGCCAGCAGTCGTCTCGTGGAGGGGGCTTCTGATGGCTACACCTTC. The chain couples TRBV12-3 or TRBV12-4 to TRBJ1-2; 7 bases agree with TRBD1. This CDR3 is 16 amino acids long. The V and J ends lost 5 bases and 6 bases, in that order; junction bases with no gene match: 15.

V gene TRBV6-1 combines with J gene TRBJ1-5, with TRBD1 as a possible D gene (5 bases). The CDR3 covers 14 residues. V lost 10 bases and J 1 base, leaving 14 bases between the germline ends. The germline V gene encodes CDR1 MNHNS and CDR2 SASEGT. CDR3 DNA: TGTGCCACCAATGGGGGGTTGAGCAATCAGCCCCAGCATTTT. Protein sequence: CATNGGLSNQPQHF.

This clonotype was detected a few times. The chain employs TRBV6-6 and TRBJ1-5, with TRBD1 as a possible D gene (5 bases). The CDR3 is 12 amino acids. The germline CDR1 and CDR2 sequences are MNHNY and SVGAGI (reference sequence). Trimming took 7 bases from V and 9 from J, leaving 13 bases between them. CDR3 DNA: TGTGCCAGCACGACCGGGACCTGGCCCCAGCATTTT. Protein: CASTTGTWPQHF.

The chain is built from TRBV5-8 and TRBJ2-5; TRBD2 matches 7 bases. This CDR3 is built from 14 residues. Trimming cost V 4 bases and J 5 bases; bases outside gene matches: 8. Germline V lookup: CDR1 SGHTS, CDR2 YDEGEE. CDR3 residues: CASSGGLPRETQYF. The CDR3 coding sequence is TGTGCCAGCAGCGGGGGACTACCCCGGGAGACCCAGTACTTC. Variable domain in full (rest from reference TRBV5-8 and TRBJ2-5): EAGVTQSPTHLIKTRGQQATLRCSPISGHTSVYWYQQALGLGLQFLLWYDEGEERNRGNFPPRFSGRQFPNYSSELNVNALELEDSALYLCASSGGLPRETQYFGPGTRLLVL.

The gene calls are TRBV7-9 and TRBJ2-7; the match to TRBD1 covers 7 bases. Germline CDR1 SEHNR, CDR2 FQNEAQ (reference sequence). The CDR3 totals 15 residues. Trimming removed 0 bases from V and 4 bases from J; junction bases left unmatched: 6. This CDR3 reads CASSLAGTETYEQYF. DNA of the CDR3: TGTGCCAGCAGCTTAGCCGGGACAGAAACTTACGAGCAGTACTTC.

The chain couples TRBV19 to TRBJ1-1; D remains ambiguous. Germline lookup yields CDR1 LNHDA and CDR2 SQIVND (reference sequence). V gave up 2 bases and J gave up 2 bases, with 21 bases separating them. The CDR3 is made up of 18 amino acids. The CDR3 nucleotides read TGTGCCAGTAGTATATTAATCCTGGATGGGAGGTCAAACACTGAAGCTTTCTTT. Protein sequence: CASSILILDGRSNTEAFF.

This clonotype has only a few counts. This chain uses TRBV6-2 or TRBV6-3 with TRBJ2-5; 13 bases fit TRBD2. CDR3 length: 17 amino acids. The V and J ends lost 4 bases and 1 base, in that order; junction bases with no gene match: 6. In germline, CDR1 is MNHEY, CDR2 SVGEGT. CDR3 bases: TGTGCCAGCAGTTCGCTACGACTAGCGGGGGGCCAAGAGACCCAGTACTTC. This sequence encodes CASSSLRLAGGQETQYF.

This chain joins TRBV11-3 and TRBJ1-1; 8 bases match TRBD1. V trimming: 4 bases; J trimming: 6 bases; junction bases outside the gene matches: 4. The CDR3 extends over 13 amino acids. The germline V gene has CDR1 SGHNT and CDR2 YENEEA. As DNA, the CDR3 is TGTGCCAGCAGCTCACAGGGGGGCCCTGAAGCTTTCTTT. Its translation: CASSSQGGPEAFF. Full variable domain (rest looked up from reference TRBV11-3 and TRBJ1-1): EAGVVQSPRYKIIEKKQPVAFWCNPISGHNTLYWYLQNLGQGPELLIRYENEEAVDDSQLPKDRFSAERLKGVDSTLKIQPAELGDSAVYLCASSSQGGPEAFFGQGTRLTVV.

The V and J genes are TRBV29-1 and TRBJ1-2; TRBD1 agrees at 9 bases. The CDR3 consists of 12 residues. Germline loops: CDR1 SQVTM, CDR2 ANQGSEA. V shed 6 bases and J 4 bases; nucleotides not matched to a gene: 3. The CDR3 sequence: CSVDRGTYGYTF. The CDR3 DNA reads as TGCAGCGTAGACAGGGGGACCTATGGCTACACCTTC. Based on the CDR3 plus reference TRBV29-1 and TRBJ1-2, the full variable domain is SAVISQKPSRDICQRGTSLTIQCQVDSQVTMMFWYRQQPGQSLTLIATANQGSEATYESGFVIDKFPISRPNLTFSTLTVSNMSPEDSSIYLCSVDRGTYGYTFGSGTRLTVV.

This clonotype was detected many times. Germline is not matched at one junction end, which may reflect a read error. J is TRBJ2-3 and V is TRBV7-9; D is perhaps TRBD2 (6 bases). Germline CDR1 SEHNR, CDR2 FQNEAQ (reference sequence). This CDR3 has 18 amino acids. In nucleotides, the CDR3 is TGTGCCAGCAGCTCCCTCCCCAACGGGGGATGGCGCACGGATACGCAGTATTTT. Amino acid sequence: CASSSLPNGGWRTDTQYF. Filled out from reference TRBV7-9 and TRBJ2-3, the complete variable domain reads DTGVSQNPRHKITKRGQNVTFRCDPISEHNRLYWYRQTLGQGPEFLTYFQNEAQLEKSRLLSDRFSAERPKGSFSTLEIQRTEQGDSAMYLCASSSLPNGGWRTDTQYFGPGTRLTVL.

In its sample, this clonotype was seen a few times. This chain connects TRBV6-6 to TRBJ2-7; 7 nucleotides agree with TRBD1. The CDR3 runs to 16 residues. The germline V gene encodes CDR1 MNHNY and CDR2 SVGAGI (reference sequence). J was trimmed by 5 bases and V by 7 bases; bases with no gene match: 17. In DNA form, the CDR3 reads TGTGCCAGCAAACTGTTTCCTGACAGGGTTGGCGACGAGCAGTACTTC. Encoded protein: CASKLFPDRVGDEQYF.

The V and J genes are TRBV12-3 or TRBV12-4 and TRBJ2-1, with D maybe TRBD2 (5 bases). This CDR3 has 13 amino acids. The germline V and J ends were trimmed by 5 bases and 7 bases, with 12 bases remaining between them. CDR3 amino acids: CASSLLGLNEQFF. The CDR3 nucleotides are TGTGCCAGCAGTCTCCTCGGACTGAATGAGCAGTTCTTC.

This chain connects TRBV27 to TRBJ2-1; D is unclear. Germline values: CDR1 MNHEY, CDR2 SMNVEV (reference sequence). Deletions cut 0 bases from V and 2 bases from J, with 5 bases between. CDR3 size: 14 residues. This chain's CDR3 is CASSLSDAYNEQFF. The CDR3 DNA is TGTGCCAGCAGTTTATCCGACGCCTACAATGAGCAGTTCTTC.

CDR3 bases: TGTGCCAGTAGTATGACAGAGTACGAGCAGTACTTC. It is translated as CASSMTEYEQYF. V gene TRBV19 combines with J gene TRBJ2-7; D is possibly TRBD1 (5 bases). The germline gives CDR1 LNHDA, CDR2 SQIVND (reference sequence). This CDR3 has 12 amino acids. The V and J ends lost 3 bases and 4 bases respectively, with 7 bases between them.

Turning to this clonotype: An end of the junction does not agree with germline; a read error may underlie this. The CDR3 nucleotides read TGTGCCAGCAGCCCACAGGGAATTCGTAATTTACCCCTCCACTTT. Translation: CASSPQGIRNLPLHF. V is TRBV7-8 and J is TRBJ1-6; perhaps TRBD1 as D (6 bases). The CDR3 extends over 15 amino acids. Germline V lookup: CDR1 SGHVS, CDR2 FQNEAQ.

The J gene is TRBJ1-2, the V gene TRBV6-6; D possibly corresponds to TRBD1 (6 bases). The CDR3 is 16 amino acids. The V and J ends lost 10 bases and 0 bases respectively, with 21 bases between them. The V gene's germline CDR1 is MNHNY and CDR2 SVGAGI (reference sequence). This CDR3 reads CATPGDNDLPNYGYTF. CDR3 nucleotides: TGTGCCACCCCGGGGGACAACGACCTCCCTAACTATGGCTACACCTTC.